The 23 T cell receptor beta chains below were found in one sample sequenced in a study of blood T cell repertoires in COVID-19. Clones were sequenced by immunoSEQ multiplex PCR, and TCRdb holds only the in-frame ones, with some missing. The sample records approximately 450,000 clones, roughly nine tenths being singletons. The sample taken for sequencing was PBMCs or T cells enriched from blood (not recorded which). These receptors were collected from a woman in her late teens or twenties with acute COVID-19.

This rearrangement joins TRBV18 to TRBJ1-1; tentative D call: TRBD1 (6 bases). CDR3 length equals 14 residues. Per germline, CDR1 KGHSH and CDR2 LQKENI. V lost 8 bases to trimming and J lost 3 bases, with 16 bases between them. The DNA of the CDR3 is TGTGCCAGCCTACCTTCAGGGGTTGACACTGAAGCTTTCTTT. Translation gives CASLPSGVDTEAFF.

This clone was counted a single time. The V gene is TRBV6-5, the J gene TRBJ2-7; 8 nucleotides agree with TRBD2. V dropped 6 bases and J dropped 2; count of bases not matched to a gene: 3. CDR1 and CDR2 (germline): MNHEY, SVGAGI. The length of the CDR3 is 13 residues. The CDR3 reads CASRLADPYEQYF. The DNA for the CDR3 is TGTGCCAGCAGACTAGCGGATCCCTACGAGCAGTACTTC.

The chain links TRBV28 to TRBJ1-3, with D uncertain. Trimming removed 4 bases from V and 7 bases from J, with 5 bases in between. Germline CDR1 is MDHEN and CDR2 is SYDVKM. CDR3 length equals 11 residues. The CDR3 coding sequence is TGTGCCAGCAGTTCCGTCAACACCATATATTTT. The encoded protein is CASSSVNTIYF. Variable domain in full (rest from reference TRBV28 and TRBJ1-3): DVKVTQSSRYLVKRTGEKVFLECVQDMDHENMFWYRQDPGLGLRLIYFSYDVKMKEKGDIPEGYSVSREKKERFSLILESASTNQTSMYLCASSSVNTIYFGEGSWLTVV.

This clone appeared a few times. This chain joins TRBV2 and TRBJ1-1, with D possibly matching TRBD1 (6 bases). Germline V lookup: CDR1 SNHLY, CDR2 FYNNEI. V shed 6 bases and J shed 0 bases, with 11 bases lying between them. This CDR3 is 14 amino acids long. The CDR3 region has the DNA TGTGCCAGCAGCCACAGGACAGTGAACACTGAAGCTTTCTTT. Translated: CASSHRTVNTEAFF.

The chain recombines TRBV7-2 with TRBJ1-3, with D hard to call. Germline loops: CDR1 SGHTA, CDR2 FQGNSA. The CDR3 covers 14 residues. V lost 2 bases, J lost 0 bases, and 5 bases lay in between. For the CDR3, the DNA is TGTGCCAGCAGCTTACAGCGCTCTGGAAACACCATATATTTT. This encodes CASSLQRSGNTIYF.

J is TRBJ1-2 and V is TRBV5-6, with D perhaps matching TRBD1 (5 bases). The length of the CDR3 is 14 residues. Per germline, CDR1 SGHDT and CDR2 YYEEEE. Trimming pared 3 bases from V and 4 bases from J, leaving 13 bases between. The CDR3 DNA reads TGTGCCAGCAGCTCCGGGACTCTCGGCTATGGCTACACCTTC. This sequence encodes CASSSGTLGYGYTF.

The chain is built from TRBV7-6 and TRBJ2-4; TRBD2 matches at 8 bases. Germline CDR1 is SGHVS and CDR2 is FNYEAQ. The J segment lost 8 bases and the V segment lost 2 bases, leaving 8 bases of the junction unmatched. The CDR3 extends over 15 amino acids. The CDR3 DNA is TGTGCCAGCAGCTTAACGGGGGGGTATGGGGACATTCAGTACTTC. Amino acid sequence: CASSLTGGYGDIQYF. Combining the CDR3 with reference TRBV7-6 and TRBJ2-4 gives the whole variable domain GAGVSQSPRYKVTKRGQDVALRCDPISGHVSLYWYRQALGQGPEFLTYFNYEAQQDKSGLPNDRFSAERPEGSISTLTIQRTEQRDSAMYRCASSLTGGYGDIQYFGAGTRLSVL.

The chain combines TRBV2 with TRBJ2-1; 10 nucleotides line up with TRBD1. Unmatched junction bases numbered 3, after V lost 4 bases and J lost 3 bases. The CDR3 loop spans 15 amino acids. Germline lookup yields CDR1 SNHLY and CDR2 FYNNEI. The DNA of the CDR3 is TGTGCCAGCAGTGGGACAGGGGGAGGCTACAATGAGCAGTTCTTC. Its protein is CASSGTGGGYNEQFF.

V gene TRBV28 combines with J gene TRBJ1-5; D is ambiguous. Germline assignment: CDR1 MDHEN and CDR2 SYDVKM. This CDR3 spans 12 amino acids. Trimming pared 6 bases from V and 2 bases from J, leaving 5 bases between. In DNA, the CDR3 is TGTGCCAGCAGCGGGGGCAATCAGCCCCAGCATTTT. It encodes CASSGGNQPQHF.

J is TRBJ1-2 and V is TRBV7-2; 7 positions agree with TRBD1. The length of the CDR3 is 12 residues. V was clipped by 7 bases and J by 6 bases; unmatched bases: 5. Per the germline V gene, CDR1 is SGHTA and CDR2 is FQGNSA. The CDR3 loop reads CASNLGTDGYTF. Here the CDR3 DNA reads TGTGCCAGCAACCTCGGGACAGATGGCTACACCTTC.

This sequence joins TRBV24-1 and TRBJ2-1; 7 bases match TRBD1. V lost 4 bases to trimming and J lost 8 bases; unmatched junction nucleotides: 7. The CDR3 extends over 14 amino acids. CDR1 is KGHDR, CDR2 SFDVKD, per germline. The CDR3 region has the DNA TGTGCCACCAGTGACCCGGGACAGTTTGATGAGCAGTTCTTC. Protein sequence: CATSDPGQFDEQFF.

The CDR3 DNA is TGCGCCAGCAGCCGTGACGGGAGGACCACCGGGGAGCTGTTTTTT. As protein: CASSRDGRTTGELFF. This chain links TRBV4-3 with TRBJ2-2, with 7 bases lining up with TRBD2. Per the germline V gene, CDR1 is LGHNA and CDR2 is YSLEER. Trimming at V came to 4 bases and at J to 4 bases, leaving 6 bases not matched to a gene. The CDR3 has 15 amino acids.

The V gene is TRBV3-1 (or the pseudogene TRBV3-2), the J gene TRBJ2-7, with a possible D match to TRBD2 (5 bases). The germline CDR1 and CDR2 sequences are LGHDT and YNNKEL (reference sequence). V was clipped by 4 bases and J by 0 bases, with 7 bases between them. This CDR3 has 13 amino acids. The CDR3: CASSLGISYEQYF. As DNA, the CDR3 is TGTGCCAGCAGCCTCGGGATCTCCTACGAGCAGTACTTC.

This clone was recorded a few times. CDR3 amino acids: CASSTQGVGEKLFF. CDR3 nucleotide sequence: TGTGCCAGCAGTACTCAGGGTGTTGGTGAAAAACTGTTTTTT. The V gene is TRBV6-5, the J gene TRBJ1-4; the D gene is possibly TRBD1 (5 bases). Trimming pared 5 bases from V and 7 bases from J, leaving 14 bases between. The CDR3 spans 14 residues. Germline CDR1 and CDR2: MNHEY and SVGAGI.

The chain links TRBV11-3 to TRBJ2-1, with TRBD1 matching 10 bases. The germline V gene encodes CDR1 SGHNT and CDR2 YENEEA. J was trimmed by 8 bases and V by 5 bases; bases with no gene match: 12. The CDR3 extends over 16 amino acids. CDR3 coding DNA: TGTGCCAGCAGCCACCGACAGGGGGCAGGACTGGATGAGCAGTTCTTC. Translation: CASSHRQGAGLDEQFF.

The gene calls are TRBV6-2 or TRBV6-3 and TRBJ2-7; TRBD1 agrees at 8 bases. The CDR3 spans 14 residues. The germline V gene has CDR1 MNHEY and CDR2 SVGEGT. The J segment lost 2 bases and the V segment lost 5 bases, leaving 5 bases of the junction unmatched. In DNA, the CDR3 is TGTGCCAGCAGTCCGACAGGGGCCCCCTACGAGCAGTACTTC. This translates into CASSPTGAPYEQYF.

The V and J genes are TRBV27 and TRBJ2-7, with TRBD1 matching 7 bases. CDR1 is MNHEY, CDR2 SMNVEV, per germline (reference sequence). J was trimmed by 3 bases and V by 1 base; bases with no gene match: 9. The CDR3 is 16 residues long. The CDR3, as DNA: TGTGCCAGCAGTTTATTCCCCGGGACAGAGAGCTACGAGCAGTACTTC. This sequence encodes CASSLFPGTESYEQYF.

The chain uses TRBV29-1 and TRBJ1-1; a weak D match, TRBD1 (5 bases). The V end was cut by 2 bases, the J end by 4 bases, with 17 bases between. Germline lookup yields CDR1 SQVTM and CDR2 ANQGSEA. This CDR3 region has 15 residues. Here the CDR3 reads CSVEMQPGRGTEAFF. The CDR3 bases are TGCAGCGTTGAAATGCAGCCGGGGAGGGGCACTGAAGCTTTCTTT.

This clone was seen a single time. The genes are TRBV2 and TRBJ2-1, with TRBD2 matching 9 bases. Looked up from germline, CDR1 is SNHLY and CDR2 is FYNNEI. The CDR3 is made up of 16 amino acids. Trimming at V came to 4 bases and at J to 8 bases, leaving 12 bases not matched to a gene. The CDR3 nucleotides are TGTGCCAGCAGTGTGTCTGGGCGGGGGGGCTTCGATGAGCAGTTCTTC. It specifies CASSVSGRGGFDEQFF. Full variable domain (remainder filled in from reference TRBV2 and TRBJ2-1): EPEVTQTPSHQVTQMGQEVILRCVPISNHLYFYWYRQILGQKVEFLVSFYNNEISEKSEIFDDQFSVERPDGSNFTLKIRSTKLEDSAMYFCASSVSGRGGFDEQFFGPGTRLTVL.

The genes are TRBV6-1 and TRBJ1-6; 7 bases are a match to TRBD1. Germline CDR1 is MNHNS and CDR2 is SASEGT. J lost 8 bases, V lost 2 bases, and 6 bases had no gene match. There are 15 residues in the CDR3. The CDR3 DNA reads TGTGCCAGCAGTGAACTCGGGACAGATGATTCACCCCTCCACTTT. Translating it yields CASSELGTDDSPLHF.

The sample holds one count of this clone. The rearrangement uses TRBV30 and TRBJ1-6; D is perhaps TRBD1 (6 bases). V was clipped by 2 bases and J by 4 bases, with 6 bases between them. This CDR3 spans 13 amino acids. Germline-derived CDR1 and CDR2 are GTSNPN and SVGIG (reference sequence). The chain's CDR3 is CAWSTGYNSPLHF. The CDR3 DNA sequence: TGTGCCTGGAGTACAGGGTATAATTCACCCCTCCACTTT.

The chain carries TRBV18 and TRBJ2-4; D is possibly TRBD2 (6 bases). The V gene lost 4 bases and the J gene lost 6 bases, with 19 bases spanning the gap. The CDR3 has 16 amino acids. Germline CDR1 reads KGHSH; CDR2 reads LQKENI. This chain's CDR3 is CASSLPRKGRGNIQYF. The DNA for the CDR3 is TGTGCCAGCTCACTCCCTCGCAAAGGGCGGGGAAACATTCAGTACTTC.

The DNA of the CDR3 is TGTGCCAGCAGCTTAGGGACAGGGGTACTAGCTTTCGAGCAGTACTTC. Translating gives CASSLGTGVLAFEQYF. This chain links TRBV5-5 with TRBJ2-7; TRBD1 aligns across 10 bases. The junction had 11 bases not matched to a gene; V was cut back by 2 bases and J by 6 bases. CDR1 is SGHKS, CDR2 YYEKEE, per germline (reference sequence). The CDR3 is 16 residues long. The full variable domain, completed using reference TRBV5-5 and TRBJ2-7, is DAGVTQSPTHLIKTRGQQVTLRCSPISGHKSVSWYQQVLGQGPQFIFQYYEKEERGRGNFPDRFSARQFPNYSSELNVNALLLGDSALYLCASSLGTGVLAFEQYFGPGTRLTVT.